What follows is one T cell receptor beta chain and its context. TCRdb's table, derived via immunoSEQ multiplex PCR, lists solely in-frame clones and lacks some. The sample yields 90,000 to 120,000 clones, 80% to 90% seen once. The V gene's germline CDR1 is KGHDR and CDR2 SFDVKD. This CDR3 spans 16 amino acids. V dropped 1 base and J dropped 1; count of bases not matched to a gene: 5. These data are taken from a study of blood T cell repertoires in COVID-19. Clinical histories supplied by participants themselves formed the basis of cohort assignment. The V and J genes are TRBV24-1 and TRBJ2-7; 8 nucleotides agree with TRBD2. The sample comprised PBMCs or T cells enriched from blood (not recorded which). This sequence originates from a woman aged 45-59 years who had recovered from COVID-19. Written as DNA, the CDR3 is TGTGCCACCAGTGATTTCCCGGGACTAGAGTCCTACGAGCAGTACTTC. Translated: CATSDFPGLESYEQYF.